A selection of T cell receptor beta chains follows, all from one sample in a study of blood T cell repertoires in COVID-19. Clones were read by immunoSEQ multiplex PCR, and TCRdb kept only the in-frame ones, dropping some. The sample has 200,000 to 300,000 clones, about 86% seen once. Specimen: peripheral blood. These receptors were taken from a woman in her thirties who had recovered from COVID-19. The CDR3 runs from the conserved cysteine through the conserved F or W. Each record gives: J gene, V gene, clone size, D gene, CDR3 DNA, CDR3 protein. The D gene is left open where the match is weak. For some rows the clone size is stated as once, few or many, or as a class when expanded; others skip it.

TRBJ2-1,TRBV27,NA,TRBD2,TGTGCCAGCAGTTCCTCCGGACTAGCGGGGGGGCCGAGTCCCTACAATGAGCAGTTCTTC,CASSSSGLAGGPSPYNEQFF
TRBJ2-1,TRBV2,NA,TRBD2,TGTGCCAGCAGCCCCCAGTCGGGAGGCGATGAGCAGTTCTTC,CASSPQSGGDEQFF
TRBJ2-2,TRBV7-2,NA,TRBD2,TGTGCCAGCAGCTTATGGGCTAGCGGGGGGGCGAACACCGGGGAGCTGTTTTTT,CASSLWASGGANTGELFF
TRBJ2-6,TRBV5-1,NA,NA,TGCGCCAGCAGCTTGGTCGGACAGACTGGGGCCAACGTCCTGACTTTC,CASSLVGQTGANVLTF
TRBJ2-3,TRBV6-6,NA,TRBD2,TGTGCCAGCAGAACGGAAGCGGGGGGGCGAACAGATACGCAGTATTTT,CASRTEAGGRTDTQYF
TRBJ1-1,TRBV19,NA,NA,TGTGCCAGTAGTCATACAAGGGGAGGTCGAACTGAAGCTTTCTTT,CASSHTRGGRTEAFF
TRBJ2-7,TRBV4-2,NA,TRBD2,TGTGCCAGCAGCCAAACCGACCTAGGTCTAGCGGGGGCCAGGGCCGGTTACGAGCAGTACTTC,CASSQTDLGLAGARAGYEQYF
TRBJ1-2,TRBV3-1/TRBV3-2,NA,TRBD1,TGTGCCAGCAGCCAAGAGACAGGGGGCATCAATGGCTACACCTTC,CASSQETGGINGYTF
TRBJ2-1,TRBV6-1,NA,TRBD2,TGTGCCAGCAGTGAAGTCCAGGGAGGGGAAAATGAGCAGTTCTTC,CASSEVQGGENEQFF
TRBJ2-3,TRBV29-1,NA,TRBD1,TGCAGCGTTTCGGAGCCGGGACAGACTTCTAGCACAGATACGCAGTATTTT,CSVSEPGQTSSTDTQYF
TRBJ2-2,TRBV27,NA,TRBD1,TGTGCCAGCAGTTTAGGACAGGGGGTGTTCACCGGGGAGCTGTTTTTT,CASSLGQGVFTGELFF
TRBJ1-1,TRBV7-3,NA,NA,TGTGCCAGCAGCCTAACCATGAACACTGAAGCTTTCTTT,CASSLTMNTEAFF
TRBJ2-3,TRBV25-1,NA,NA,TGTGCCAGCAGTGAAGGGCCAGATACGCAGTATTTT,CASSEGPDTQYF
TRBJ1-1,TRBV27,many,NA,TGTGCCAGCAGTTACAAGTTGAACACTGAAGCTTTCTTT,CASSYKLNTEAFF
TRBJ1-2,TRBV5-4,NA,TRBD1,TGTGCCAGCAGCATCGACGGGACAGGGGGTAACTATGGCTACACCTTC,CASSIDGTGGNYGYTF
TRBJ2-3,TRBV19,NA,NA,TGTGCCAGTAGTATTTTACAGGAACTCAGCACAGATACGCAGTATTTT,CASSILQELSTDTQYF
TRBJ1-5,TRBV5-7,NA,NA,TGTGCCAGCAGCTTCAAGGCGGAAAATCAGCCCCAGCATTTT,CASSFKAENQPQHF
TRBJ1-4,TRBV7-9,NA,NA,TGTGCCAGCAGCCGAGGGTTTTCTAATGAAAAACTGTTTTTT,CASSRGFSNEKLFF
TRBJ2-5,TRBV15,NA,NA,TGTGCCCACAGTACCGAGTATCGAGAGACCCAGTACTTC,CAHSTEYRETQYF
TRBJ1-6,TRBV28,NA,NA,TGTGCCAGCAGTTTGCCCGGGTTGACAGGCCATCTATCGAACCGGAATTCACCCCTCCACTTT,CASSLPGLTGHLSNRNSPLHF
TRBJ2-5,TRBV5-1,NA,NA,TGCGCCAGCTATACTGGGACTCTCCAAGAGACCCAGTACTTC,CASYTGTLQETQYF
TRBJ2-3,TRBV4-2,once,TRBD2,TGTGCCAGCAGCCAGTCCCCGGGACTACAAAGCACAGATACGCAGTATTTT,CASSQSPGLQSTDTQYF
TRBJ2-3,TRBV6-5,NA,NA,TGTGCCAGCAGTTACTACAGGTTCGCAGATACGCAGTATTTT,CASSYYRFADTQYF
TRBJ2-3,TRBV9,NA,TRBD2,TGTGCCAGCAGCGTAGGGTTAGCGGGGGGCCTCACAGATACGCAGTATTTT,CASSVGLAGGLTDTQYF
TRBJ2-2,TRBV19,NA,TRBD2,TGTGCCAGTACCCTCCGGGGACTAGCGGGAAAATCGGGCACCGGGGAGCTGTTTTTT,CASTLRGLAGKSGTGELFF
TRBJ2-3,TRBV7-8,NA,NA,TGTGCCAGCAGCTTAGCTCGAGCTGATCAGGGAGATACGCAGTATTTT,CASSLARADQGDTQYF
TRBJ2-5,TRBV5-1,NA,TRBD2,TGCGCCAGCAGCCTACTAGCGGGGAGTGGGGAGACCCAGTACTTC,CASSLLAGSGETQYF
TRBJ2-5,TRBV27,NA,NA,TGTGCCAGCAGTTTGTTACAGGAGTACCAAGAGACCCAGTACTTC,CASSLLQEYQETQYF
TRBJ2-5,TRBV7-6,NA,NA,TGTGCCAGCTCCCACAGGCGAGGAGAGACCCAGTACTTC,CASSHRRGETQYF
TRBJ2-7,TRBV13,few,NA,TGTGCCAGCAGCTTAGGAGGTTTACAGGGCATATACGAGCAGTACTTC,CASSLGGLQGIYEQYF
TRBJ1-2,TRBV6-5,NA,TRBD1,TGTGCCAGCAGTCGCTACAGGGGGACGGCCTATGGCTACACCTTC,CASSRYRGTAYGYTF
TRBJ2-3,TRBV7-2,NA,TRBD2,TGTGCCAGCAGCTTAGTAGTACTCGCGGGGGAAGATACGCAGTATTTT,CASSLVVLAGEDTQYF
TRBJ1-5,TRBV3-1/TRBV3-2,NA,NA,TGTGCCAGCAGCCAAACCGGACAGTGGGATCAGCCCCAGCATTTT,CASSQTGQWDQPQHF
TRBJ1-3,TRBV30,NA,NA,TGTGCCTGGGGCGTAGGGGCCGCAACTGGAAACACCATATATTTT,CAWGVGAATGNTIYF
TRBJ2-5,TRBV5-5,NA,NA,TGTGCCAGCAGCTCACAGCCAGAGACCCAGTACTTC,CASSSQPETQYF
TRBJ1-4,TRBV18,NA,NA,TGTGCCAGCTCATATTTGTCGCAGGAACCTGCAAAACTGTTTTTT,CASSYLSQEPAKLFF
TRBJ1-3,TRBV5-6,NA,NA,TGTGCCAGCAGCTTGTTCAGGGGTGGAAACACCATATATTTT,CASSLFRGGNTIYF
TRBJ2-7,TRBV4-1,NA,NA,TGCGCCAGCAGCCAAGTTGCTAGCTACGAGCAGTACTTC,CASSQVASYEQYF
TRBJ2-7,TRBV12-3/TRBV12-4,NA,NA,TGTGCCAGCAGTTTGAGGAGATACGAGCAGTACTTC,CASSLRRYEQYF
TRBJ1-5,TRBV19,NA,NA,TGTGCCAGTAGTCCTCTCAGGGAATATAGCAATCAGCCCCAGCATTTT,CASSPLREYSNQPQHF
TRBJ2-7,TRBV9,NA,TRBD2,TGTGCCAGCAGCCCCCCTGGGGGGGGAGCATACGAGCAGTACTTC,CASSPPGGGAYEQYF
TRBJ2-2,TRBV15,NA,TRBD2,TGTGCCACCAGCAGAGATGTAGCGGGGGGGCTCGGGGAGCTGTTTTTT,CATSRDVAGGLGELFF
TRBJ2-5,TRBV5-1,once,NA,TGCGCCAGCAGCTACGGAGTCCAAGAGACCCAGTACTTC,CASSYGVQETQYF
TRBJ1-2,TRBV7-2,NA,TRBD1,TGTGCCAGCAGGACCGGGACAGTCGCCTCCTATGGCTACACCTTC,CASRTGTVASYGYTF
TRBJ1-2,TRBV10-3,NA,NA,TGTGCCATCAGTGAGTCCGGGGGGAGGGGCTACACCTTC,CAISESGGRGYTF
TRBJ2-7,TRBV4-2,NA,TRBD2,TGTGCCAGCAGCCAAGCCATAGCGGGGGGGCCTAACGAGCAGTACTTC,CASSQAIAGGPNEQYF
TRBJ1-5,TRBV4-1,NA,NA,TGCGCCAGCAGCCAAGGACAGTATAGCAATCAGCCCCAGCATTTT,CASSQGQYSNQPQHF
TRBJ2-5,TRBV7-2,NA,TRBD2,TGTGCCGGGGGACTACAAGAGACCCAGTACTTC,CAGGLQETQYF
TRBJ2-7,TRBV4-1,NA,NA,TGCGCCAGCAGCCAAGGGACACTGTACGAGCAGTACTTC,CASSQGTLYEQYF
TRBJ1-2,TRBV21-1,NA,NA,TGTGCCAGCAGCACCTATCCAGGTACCTTC,CASSTYPGTF
TRBJ2-7,TRBV6-5,NA,NA,TGTGCCAGCAAAAATACAGGGTTGGCGTACTTC,CASKNTGLAYF
TRBJ2-6,TRBV3-1/TRBV3-2,NA,NA,TGTGCCAGCAGCCCAACCCCCTCCGGGGTAGGGGCCAACGTCCTGACTTTC,CASSPTPSGVGANVLTF
TRBJ2-1,TRBV27,NA,TRBD2,TGTGCCAGCAGTCTCTGGACTAGCGCTGTAAGTGAGCAGTTCTTC,CASSLWTSAVSEQFF
TRBJ2-6,TRBV19,once,NA,TGTGCCAGTAGTATACAGGGCGTCTCTGGGGCCAACGTCCTGACTTTC,CASSIQGVSGANVLTF
TRBJ1-5,TRBV19,NA,TRBD1,TGTGCCAGTAGTATAGATGGGACAGGGGTGCAGCCCCAGCATTTT,CASSIDGTGVQPQHF
TRBJ2-3,TRBV7-2,NA,TRBD2,TGTGCCAGCAGCTTAGTGGCCCGACTAGCGGGGTCGTCGACGCAGTATTTT,CASSLVARLAGSSTQYF
TRBJ1-5,TRBV2,NA,NA,TGTGCCAGCAGTGAAGGGGCAAGGAATCAGCCCCAGCATTTT,CASSEGARNQPQHF
TRBJ1-2,TRBV2,NA,TRBD1,TGTGCCAGCAAACAACGGACAGGGGGGTATGGCTACACCTTC,CASKQRTGGYGYTF
TRBJ1-3,TRBV6-5,NA,NA,TGTGCCAGCATCCCAACAGGGCGGGGAAACACCATATATTTT,CASIPTGRGNTIYF